The clone carrying this TCR beta chain has just one count. The V gene's germline CDR1 is MNHNS and CDR2 SASEGT. This CDR3 contains 14 residues. This entry comes from a study of CD8+CD57+ T cells in acquired aplastic anemia. The sequenced patients had an expansion of CD8+CD57+ cells seen by flow cytometry. Genomic DNA constituted the template upon which TCR beta VDJ and CDR3 profiling was performed. From the reads, TCRdb called clonotypes with MiXCR, one entry per CDR3 protein. The sample carries some 200,000 distinct CDR3 sequences, over 55% recorded once. The rearrangement links TRBV6-1 to TRBJ2-7; weak D call: TRBD1 (6 bases). The last part of the DNA fits TRBJ2-1 better; the J call may be wrong. This receptor was taken from a human donor with aplastic anemia. Sequenced sample: sorted CD4+, CD8+, or CD8+CD57+ T cells (not recorded which) from PBMCs. The chain's CDR3 is CASSEQGWYNEQFF. The CDR3 DNA sequence: TGTGCCAGCAGTGAACAGGGGTGGTACAATGAGCAGTTCTTC.